This TCR beta chain was captured in a study of T cells in localized non-small cell lung cancer. Study-level findings and limits: Turning up in adjacent lung were a median around 50 of the top 100 tumor clones. The study sequenced only one region of the tumor. As a result, intratumor heterogeneity could not be excluded and remains possible.

TCRdb's copy holds only in-frame clones and misses some; the assay was immunoSEQ multiplex PCR. The data hold about 21,000 clones, with under 90% observed a single time. Comments on this clone: Its antigen remains unidentified.

This clonotype originated in a woman aged 35-75 years with stage II squamous cell lung carcinoma. The sequencing here drew on PBMCs, taken before any cancer treatment.

The CDR3 nucleotides are TGTGCCAGCAGTTTATCAGTAGAACCGTCCCTTTATGGCTACACCTTC. Protein: CASSLSVEPSLYGYTF. The chain has TRBV27 and TRBJ1-2, with D unclear. Trimming pared 0 bases from V and 5 bases from J, leaving 16 bases between. The CDR3 has 16 amino acids. Germline CDR1 MNHEY, CDR2 SMNVEV (reference sequence).